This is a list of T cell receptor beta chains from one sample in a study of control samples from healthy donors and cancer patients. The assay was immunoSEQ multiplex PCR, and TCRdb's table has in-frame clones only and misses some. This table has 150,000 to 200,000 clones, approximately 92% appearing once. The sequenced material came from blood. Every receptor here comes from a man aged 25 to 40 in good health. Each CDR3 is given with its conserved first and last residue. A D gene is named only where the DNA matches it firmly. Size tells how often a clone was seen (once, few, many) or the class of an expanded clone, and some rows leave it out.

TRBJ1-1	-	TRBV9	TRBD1	CASSVQAGGMNTEAFF	TGTGCCAGCAGCGTCCAGGCAGGGGGCATGAACACTGAAGCTTTCTTT
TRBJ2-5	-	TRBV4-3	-	CASSQDGTGTRGTQYF	TGCGCCAGCAGCCAAGACGGTACAGGAACCCGAGGGACCCAGTACTTC
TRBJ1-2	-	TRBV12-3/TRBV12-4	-	CASSFQGHYGYTF	TGTGCCAGCAGTTTTCAGGGACACTATGGCTACACCTTC
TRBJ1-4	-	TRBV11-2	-	CASSLVARQTTNEKLFF	TGTGCCAGCAGCTTAGTGGCGAGACAGACAACTAATGAAAAACTGTTTTTT
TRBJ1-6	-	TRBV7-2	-	CASSLWGSSYNSPLHF	TGTGCCAGCAGCTTATGGGGGAGCTCCTATAATTCACCCCTCCACTTT
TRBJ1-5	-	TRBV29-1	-	CSVVVGTSNQPQHF	TGCAGCGTTGTCGTAGGTACTAGCAATCAGCCCCAGCATTTT
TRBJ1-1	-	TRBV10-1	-	CASSPDGRPGAFF	TGCGCCAGCAGCCCGGACGGACGGCCAGGAGCTTTCTTT
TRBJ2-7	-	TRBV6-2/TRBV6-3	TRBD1	CASSYHKTGGFYEQYF	TGTGCCAGCAGTTACCACAAGACAGGGGGCTTCTACGAGCAGTACTTC
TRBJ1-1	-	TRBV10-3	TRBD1	CAISSTGMNTEAFF	TGTGCCATCAGTTCGACAGGGATGAACACTGAAGCTTTCTTT
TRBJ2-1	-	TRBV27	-	CASTGGYNEQFF	TGTGCCAGCACCGGAGGCTACAATGAGCAGTTCTTC
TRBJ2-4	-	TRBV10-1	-	CAPRIGGGKPRAKNIQYF	TGCGCCCCCCGGATAGGAGGGGGGAAGCCAAGGGCCAAAAACATTCAGTACTTC
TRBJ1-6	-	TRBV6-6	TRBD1	CASAWTGGNSPLHF	TGTGCCAGCGCATGGACAGGGGGGAATTCACCCCTCCACTTT
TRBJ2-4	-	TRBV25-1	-	CASSVGGDLNIQYF	TGTGCCAGCAGTGTAGGCGGGGACTTAAACATTCAGTACTTC
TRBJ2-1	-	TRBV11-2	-	CASSLRRGGSNEQFF	TGTGCCAGCAGCCTTCGGAGGGGAGGATCCAATGAGCAGTTCTTC
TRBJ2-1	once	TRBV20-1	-	CSGTGLTEQFF	TGCAGCGGCACAGGGTTGACTGAGCAGTTCTTC
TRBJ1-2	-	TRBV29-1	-	CSTSDRANYGYTF	TGCAGCACTTCGGACAGAGCTAACTATGGCTACACCTTC
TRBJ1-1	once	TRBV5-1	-	CASSFSTVNTEAFF	TGCGCCAGCAGCTTCTCGACGGTGAACACTGAAGCTTTCTTT
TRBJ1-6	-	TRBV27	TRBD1	CASSLLGTGNSPLHF	TGTGCCAGCAGTTTATTAGGGACAGGGAATTCACCCCTCCACTTT
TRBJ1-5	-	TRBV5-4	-	CASSIGTNQPQHF	TGTGCCAGCAGCATAGGGACCAATCAGCCCCAGCATTTT
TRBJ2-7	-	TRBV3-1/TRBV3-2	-	CASSQEGRPSSLEQYF	TGTGCCAGCAGCCAAGAAGGGAGACCCTCCTCTCTCGAGCAGTACTTC
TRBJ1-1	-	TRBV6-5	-	CAHNNQGWAFF	TGTGCCCATAACAACCAGGGTTGGGCTTTCTTT
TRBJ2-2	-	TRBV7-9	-	CASSSGPGTGELFF	TGTGCCAGCAGCTCGGGGCCGGGCACCGGGGAGCTGTTTTTT
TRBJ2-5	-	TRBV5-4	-	CASSWVPSDGETQYF	TGTGCCAGCAGCTGGGTGCCTAGCGATGGGGAGACCCAGTACTTC
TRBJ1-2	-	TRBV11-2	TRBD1	CASSLGFGTDRYGYTF	TGTGCCAGCAGCTTAGGCTTTGGGACAGATCGATATGGCTACACCTTC
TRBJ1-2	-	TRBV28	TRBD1	CASSWTGFGGYTF	TGTGCCAGCAGTTGGACAGGATTTGGTGGCTACACCTTC
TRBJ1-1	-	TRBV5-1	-	CASSYLDRNTEAFF	TGCGCCAGCAGCTACTTGGACAGGAACACTGAAGCTTTCTTT
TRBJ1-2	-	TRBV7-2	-	CASSLGGGNYGYTF	TGTGCCAGCAGCTTAGGGGGTGGCAACTATGGCTACACCTTC
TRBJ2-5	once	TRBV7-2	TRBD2	CASSLEAGEQETQYF	TGTGCCAGCAGCTTAGAAGCGGGAGAGCAAGAGACCCAGTACTTC
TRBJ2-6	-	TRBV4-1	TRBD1	CASSSWTGVTGANVLTF	TGCGCCAGCAGCTCCTGGACAGGGGTAACAGGGGCCAACGTCCTGACTTTC
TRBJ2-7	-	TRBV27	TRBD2	CASSSVAGWAYEQYF	TGTGCCAGCAGTTCTGTAGCGGGGTGGGCCTACGAGCAGTACTTC
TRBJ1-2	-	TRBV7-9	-	CAIPHGEGYTF	TGTGCCATCCCCCACGGGGAAGGCTACACCTTC
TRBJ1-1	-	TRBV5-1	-	CASSLDGSSVTFF	TGCGCCAGCAGCTTGGATGGCTCATCGGTAACTTTCTTT
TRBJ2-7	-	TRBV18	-	CASSPQGGDYEQYF	TGTGCCAGCTCACCACAGGGGGGCGACTACGAGCAGTACTTC
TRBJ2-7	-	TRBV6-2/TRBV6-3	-	CASSYVGEQYF	TGTGCCAGCAGTTACGTGGGTGAGCAGTACTTC
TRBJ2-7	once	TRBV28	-	CASSSRDLGYEQYF	TGTGCCAGCAGTTCCCGGGACCTCGGCTACGAGCAGTACTTC
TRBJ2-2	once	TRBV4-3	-	CASSQPAAATNTGELFF	TGCGCCAGCAGCCAACCAGCGGCGGCGACGAACACCGGGGAGCTGTTTTTT
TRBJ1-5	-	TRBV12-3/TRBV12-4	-	CASSFPGDQPQHF	TGTGCCAGCAGTTTCCCGGGAGATCAGCCCCAGCATTTT
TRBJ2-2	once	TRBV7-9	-	CASSLELGSRAGELFF	TGTGCCAGCAGCTTAGAGCTGGGGAGTCGGGCCGGGGAGCTGTTTTTT
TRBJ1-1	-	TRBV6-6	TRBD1	CASRSGTDYEAFF	TGTGCCAGCAGAAGTGGGACAGACTATGAAGCTTTCTTT
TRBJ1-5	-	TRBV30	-	CAWSVRGYSNQPQHF	TGTGCCTGGAGTGTAAGGGGTTATAGCAATCAGCCCCAGCATTTT
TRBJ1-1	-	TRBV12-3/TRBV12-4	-	CASSLGPEAFF	TGTGCCAGCAGTTTGGGGCCTGAAGCTTTCTTT